What follows describes a single T cell receptor beta chain. Antigen unknown. The V gene's germline CDR1 is LNHNV and CDR2 YYDKDF (reference sequence). The CDR3 spans 13 residues. Trimming removed 8 bases from V and 2 bases from J, with 12 bases in between. TCRdb keeps only in-frame clones here, not all; method: immunoSEQ multiplex PCR. The table records approximately 75,000 clones, about 81% of them present only once. Indicated time point: blood 2 weeks post-SBRT. The treatment is: 15 Gy SBRT to primary tumor, nephrectomy 4 weeks later. After SBRT, blood was collected at 2 and 4 weeks, plus baseline. This renal cell carcinoma was of the clear cell type. The data were taken from a study of radiation and T cells in renal cell carcinoma. Findings and limits, study-wide: Top tumor clonotypes rose in blood 2 weeks post-radiation, then contracted. Baseline intratumoral clonotype presence is unknown without pretreatment biopsies.

The rearrangement links TRBV15 to TRBJ2-5; D possibly corresponds to TRBD1 (6 bases). The TCR originated in a man aged 60-69 years with renal cell carcinoma. Sequencing used blood, obtained from a patient whose treatment included radiotherapy and nephrectomy. Written as DNA, the CDR3 is TGTGCCACCGCCAAGGGGGATCAAGAGACCCAGTACTTC. Its protein product is CATAKGDQETQYF.